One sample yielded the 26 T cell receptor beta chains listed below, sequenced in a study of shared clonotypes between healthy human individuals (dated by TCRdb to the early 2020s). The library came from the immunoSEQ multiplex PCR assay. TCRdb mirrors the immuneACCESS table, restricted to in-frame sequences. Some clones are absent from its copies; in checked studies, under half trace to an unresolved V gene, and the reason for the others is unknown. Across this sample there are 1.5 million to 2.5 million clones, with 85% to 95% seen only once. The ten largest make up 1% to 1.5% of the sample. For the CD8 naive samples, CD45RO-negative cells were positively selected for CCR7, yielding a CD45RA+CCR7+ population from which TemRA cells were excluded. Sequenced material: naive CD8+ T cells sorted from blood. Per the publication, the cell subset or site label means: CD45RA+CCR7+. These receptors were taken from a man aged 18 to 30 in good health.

The CDR3, as DNA: TGTGCCTTGGTAGGGTTCTCTGAGGACTATGGCTACACCTTC. This codes for CALVGFSEDYGYTF. This chain connects TRBV30 to TRBJ1-2; D gene uncertain. Trimming removed 7 bases from V and 3 bases from J, with 18 bases in between. Germline loops: CDR1 GTSNPN, CDR2 SVGIG (reference sequence). The CDR3 length is 14 residues.

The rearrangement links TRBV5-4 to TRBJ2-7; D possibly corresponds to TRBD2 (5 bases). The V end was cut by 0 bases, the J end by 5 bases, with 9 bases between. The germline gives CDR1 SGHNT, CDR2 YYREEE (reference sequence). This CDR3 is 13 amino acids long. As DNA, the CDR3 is TGTGCCAGCAGCTTGGAGAGGGAACACGAGCAGTACTTC. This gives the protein CASSLEREHEQYF. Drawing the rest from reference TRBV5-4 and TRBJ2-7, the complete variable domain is ETGVTQSPTHLIKTRGQQVTLRCSSQSGHNTVSWYQQALGQGPQFIFQYYREEENGRGNFPPRFSGLQFPNYSSELNVNALELDDSALYLCASSLEREHEQYFGPGTRLTVT.

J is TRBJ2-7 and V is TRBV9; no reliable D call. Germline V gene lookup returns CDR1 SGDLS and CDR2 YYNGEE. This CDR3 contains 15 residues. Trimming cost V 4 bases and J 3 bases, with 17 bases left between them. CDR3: CASSPGRSSLYEQYF. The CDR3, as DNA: TGTGCCAGCAGCCCTGGCCGTAGTTCCCTCTACGAGCAGTACTTC.

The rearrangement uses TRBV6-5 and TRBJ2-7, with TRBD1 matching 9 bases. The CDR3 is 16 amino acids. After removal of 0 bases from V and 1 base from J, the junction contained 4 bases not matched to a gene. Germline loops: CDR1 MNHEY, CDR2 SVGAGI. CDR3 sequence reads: CASSYSGQGSSYEQYF. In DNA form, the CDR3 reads TGTGCCAGCAGTTACTCTGGACAGGGGAGTTCCTACGAGCAGTACTTC.

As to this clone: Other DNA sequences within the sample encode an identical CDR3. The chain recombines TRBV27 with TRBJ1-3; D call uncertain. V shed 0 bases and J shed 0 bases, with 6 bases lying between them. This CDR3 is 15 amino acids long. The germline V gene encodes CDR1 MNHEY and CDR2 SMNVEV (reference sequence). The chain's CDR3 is CASSLSRGSGNTIYF. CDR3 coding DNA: TGTGCCAGCAGTTTATCCCGGGGCTCTGGAAACACCATATATTTT.

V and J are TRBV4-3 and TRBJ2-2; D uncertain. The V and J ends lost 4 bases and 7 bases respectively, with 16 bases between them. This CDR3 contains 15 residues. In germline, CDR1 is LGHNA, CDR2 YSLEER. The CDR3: CASSPLLSEIGELFF. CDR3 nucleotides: TGCGCCAGCAGCCCATTACTCAGTGAAATCGGGGAGCTGTTTTTT.

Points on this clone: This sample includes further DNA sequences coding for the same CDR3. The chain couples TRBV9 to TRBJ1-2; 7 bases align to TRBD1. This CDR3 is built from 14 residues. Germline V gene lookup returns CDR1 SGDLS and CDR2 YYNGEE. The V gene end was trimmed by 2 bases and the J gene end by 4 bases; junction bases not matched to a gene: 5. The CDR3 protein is CASSVEGAPYGYTF. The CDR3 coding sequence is TGTGCCAGCAGCGTTGAGGGGGCCCCCTATGGCTACACCTTC. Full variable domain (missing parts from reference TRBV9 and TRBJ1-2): DSGVTQTPKHLITATGQRVTLRCSPRSGDLSVYWYQQSLDQGLQFLIQYYNGEERAKGNILERFSAQQFPDLHSELNLSSLELGDSALYFCASSVEGAPYGYTFGSGTRLTVV.

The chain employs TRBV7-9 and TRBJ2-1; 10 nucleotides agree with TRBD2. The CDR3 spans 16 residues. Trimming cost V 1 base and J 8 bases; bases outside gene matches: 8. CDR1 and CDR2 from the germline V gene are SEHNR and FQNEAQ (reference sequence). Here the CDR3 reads CASSLGASGRTYEQFF. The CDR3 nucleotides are TGTGCCAGCAGCTTAGGGGCTAGCGGGAGAACCTATGAGCAGTTCTTC.

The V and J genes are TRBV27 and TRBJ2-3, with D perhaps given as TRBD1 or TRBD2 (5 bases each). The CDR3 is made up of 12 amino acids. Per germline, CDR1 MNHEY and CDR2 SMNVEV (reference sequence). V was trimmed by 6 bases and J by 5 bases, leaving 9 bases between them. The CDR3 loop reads CASRGTQDTQYF. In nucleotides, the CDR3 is TGTGCCAGCAGGGGGACGCAAGATACGCAGTATTTT.

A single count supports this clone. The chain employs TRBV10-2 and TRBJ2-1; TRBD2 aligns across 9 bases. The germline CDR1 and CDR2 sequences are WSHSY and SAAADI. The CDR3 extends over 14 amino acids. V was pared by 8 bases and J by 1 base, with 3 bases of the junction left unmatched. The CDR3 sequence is CASGLAGSYNEQFF. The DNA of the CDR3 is TGCGCCAGCGGGCTAGCGGGATCCTACAATGAGCAGTTCTTC.

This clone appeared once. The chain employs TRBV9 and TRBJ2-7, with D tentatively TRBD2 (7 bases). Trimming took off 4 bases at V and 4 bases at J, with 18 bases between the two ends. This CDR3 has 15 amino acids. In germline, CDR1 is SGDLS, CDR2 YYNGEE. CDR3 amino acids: CASSIRGGDSYEQYF. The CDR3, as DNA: TGTGCCAGCAGCATCAGGGGAGGGGACTCTTACGAGCAGTACTTC.

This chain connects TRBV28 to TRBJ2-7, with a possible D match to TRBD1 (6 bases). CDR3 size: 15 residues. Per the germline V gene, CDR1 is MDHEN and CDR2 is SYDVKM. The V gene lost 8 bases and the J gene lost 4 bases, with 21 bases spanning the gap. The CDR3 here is CASGLRGALGYEQYF. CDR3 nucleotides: TGTGCCAGCGGTCTCAGGGGCGCCCTTGGGTACGAGCAGTACTTC.

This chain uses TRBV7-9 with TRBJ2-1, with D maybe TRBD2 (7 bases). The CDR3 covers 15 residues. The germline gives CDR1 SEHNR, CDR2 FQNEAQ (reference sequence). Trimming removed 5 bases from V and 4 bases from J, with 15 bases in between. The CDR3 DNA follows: TGTGCCAGCAGCGCATGGGCGGGGGCATACAATGAGCAGTTCTTC. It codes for CASSAWAGAYNEQFF.

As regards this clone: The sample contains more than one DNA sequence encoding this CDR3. CDR3 bases: TGCAGCGTTGAAGGGAACGACGAGCAGTACTTC. Protein sequence: CSVEGNDEQYF. V and J are TRBV29-1 and TRBJ2-7; no definite D call. There are 11 residues in the CDR3. Germline loops: CDR1 SQVTM, CDR2 ANQGSEA. V was clipped by 1 base and J by 5 bases, with 6 bases between them.

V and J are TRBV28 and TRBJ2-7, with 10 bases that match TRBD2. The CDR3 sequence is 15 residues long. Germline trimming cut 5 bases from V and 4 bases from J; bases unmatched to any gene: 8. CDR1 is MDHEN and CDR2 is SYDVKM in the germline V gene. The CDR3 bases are TGTGCCAGCAGTCTACCGGGACTAGCGTCGTACGAGCAGTACTTC. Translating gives CASSLPGLASYEQYF.

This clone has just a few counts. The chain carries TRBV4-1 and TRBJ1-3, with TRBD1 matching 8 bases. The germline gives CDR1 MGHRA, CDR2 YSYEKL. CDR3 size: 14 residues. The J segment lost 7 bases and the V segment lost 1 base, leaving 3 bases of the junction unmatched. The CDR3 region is CASSQGTGTNTIYF. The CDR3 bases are TGCGCCAGCAGCCAAGGGACAGGGACCAACACCATATATTTT.

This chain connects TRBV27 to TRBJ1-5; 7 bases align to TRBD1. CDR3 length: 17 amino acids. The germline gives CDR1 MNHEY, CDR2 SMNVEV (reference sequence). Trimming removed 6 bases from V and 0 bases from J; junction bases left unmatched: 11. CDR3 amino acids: CASRPGTADYSNQPQHF. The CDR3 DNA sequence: TGTGCCAGCAGGCCTGGGACAGCCGACTATAGCAATCAGCCCCAGCATTTT.

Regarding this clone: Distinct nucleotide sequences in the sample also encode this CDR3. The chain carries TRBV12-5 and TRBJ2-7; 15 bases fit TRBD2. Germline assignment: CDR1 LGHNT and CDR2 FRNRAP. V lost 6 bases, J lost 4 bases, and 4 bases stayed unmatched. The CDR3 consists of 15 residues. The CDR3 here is CASGLGLAGGYEQYF. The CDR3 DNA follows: TGTGCTAGTGGCCTGGGACTAGCGGGAGGATACGAGCAGTACTTC.

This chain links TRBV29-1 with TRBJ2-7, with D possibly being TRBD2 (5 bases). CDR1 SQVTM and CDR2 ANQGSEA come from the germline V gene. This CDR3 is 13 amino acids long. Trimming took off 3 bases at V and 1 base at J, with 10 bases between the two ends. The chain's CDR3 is CSVDQDSSYEQYF. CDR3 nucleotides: TGCAGCGTTGACCAGGACTCATCCTACGAGCAGTACTTC.

CDR3 in amino acids: CASSAGQGGELFF. The CDR3 bases are TGTGCCAGTAGTGCCGGACAGGGCGGGGAGCTGTTTTTT. The rearrangement joins TRBV19 to TRBJ2-2; 8 positions match TRBD1. Trimming removed 5 bases from V and 7 bases from J; junction bases left unmatched: 3. This CDR3 is 13 amino acids long. Germline CDR1 reads LNHDA; CDR2 reads SQIVND (reference sequence).

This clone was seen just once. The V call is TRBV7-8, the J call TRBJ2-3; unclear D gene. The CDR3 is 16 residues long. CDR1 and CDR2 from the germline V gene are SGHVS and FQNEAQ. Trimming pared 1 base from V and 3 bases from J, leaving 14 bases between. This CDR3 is CASSLVDTFSTDTQYF. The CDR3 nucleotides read TGTGCCAGCAGCTTAGTCGATACCTTTTCTACAGATACGCAGTATTTT.

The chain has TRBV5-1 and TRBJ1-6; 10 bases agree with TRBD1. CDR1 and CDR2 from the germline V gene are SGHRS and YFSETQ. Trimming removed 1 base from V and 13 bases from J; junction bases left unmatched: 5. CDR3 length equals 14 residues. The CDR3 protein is CASSLTGTGAPLHF. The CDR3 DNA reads TGCGCCAGCAGCTTGACCGGGACAGGGGCCCCCCTCCACTTT.

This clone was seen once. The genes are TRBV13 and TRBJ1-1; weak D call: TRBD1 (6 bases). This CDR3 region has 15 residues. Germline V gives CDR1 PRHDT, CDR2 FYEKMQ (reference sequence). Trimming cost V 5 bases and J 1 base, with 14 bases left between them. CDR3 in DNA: TGTGCCAGCAGCCCGACAGGCTATGGGAACACTGAAGCTTTCTTT. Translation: CASSPTGYGNTEAFF.

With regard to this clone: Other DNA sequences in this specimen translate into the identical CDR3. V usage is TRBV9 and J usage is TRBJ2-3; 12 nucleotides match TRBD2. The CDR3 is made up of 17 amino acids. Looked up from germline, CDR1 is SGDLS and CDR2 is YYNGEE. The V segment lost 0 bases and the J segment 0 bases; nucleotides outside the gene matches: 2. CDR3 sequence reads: CASSVGTSGTSTDTQYF. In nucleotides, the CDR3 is TGTGCCAGCAGCGTAGGGACTAGCGGGACTAGCACAGATACGCAGTATTTT.

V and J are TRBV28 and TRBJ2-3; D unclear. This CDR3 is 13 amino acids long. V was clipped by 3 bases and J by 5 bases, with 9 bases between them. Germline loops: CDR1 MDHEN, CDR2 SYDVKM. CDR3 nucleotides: TGTGCCAGCAGTTTGGCGACGGTAGATACGCAGTATTTT. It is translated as CASSLATVDTQYF. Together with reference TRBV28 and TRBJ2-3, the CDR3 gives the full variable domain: DVKVTQSSRYLVKRTGEKVFLECVQDMDHENMFWYRQDPGLGLRLIYFSYDVKMKEKGDIPEGYSVSREKKERFSLILESASTNQTSMYLCASSLATVDTQYFGPGTRLTVL.

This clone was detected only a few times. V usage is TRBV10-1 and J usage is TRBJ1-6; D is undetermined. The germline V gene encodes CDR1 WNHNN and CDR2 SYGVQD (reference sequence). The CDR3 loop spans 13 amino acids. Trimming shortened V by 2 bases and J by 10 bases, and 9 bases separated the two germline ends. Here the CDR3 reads CASSEVPASPLHF. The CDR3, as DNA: TGCGCCAGCAGTGAGGTTCCGGCATCACCCCTCCACTTT.